These 19 T cell receptor beta chains share one sample of origin, sequenced in a study of blood T cells in healthy people across ages. A second PCR of 7 to 11 cycles used a sample-barcoded 5' primer and a J-beta primer mix. TCRdb passed the 5' RACE reads through MiXCR, listing each CDR3 protein once. Counted here are over 600,000 distinct CDR3 sequences, around 38% occurring once; the ten biggest clones make up 25% to 35%. Sequencing was carried out using blood. The receptors were gathered from a man older than 75 in good health.

The V call is TRBV6-5, the J call TRBJ2-5; D is possibly TRBD2 (6 bases). The V end was cut by 2 bases, the J end by 2 bases, with 15 bases between. Per germline, CDR1 MNHEY and CDR2 SVGAGI. The CDR3 contains 16 residues. Here the CDR3 reads CASSYIARRGQETQYF. CDR3 bases: TGTGCCAGCAGTTACATAGCCCGGAGGGGACAAGAGACCCAGTACTTC.

The chain carries TRBV12-3 or TRBV12-4 and TRBJ2-7; 12 bases match TRBD2. The CDR3 totals 17 residues. The J segment lost 4 bases and the V segment lost 4 bases, leaving 11 bases of the junction unmatched. The chain's CDR3 is CASSSLTSGRGRYEQYF. The CDR3 DNA follows: TGTGCCAGCAGTTCATTGACTAGCGGGAGAGGAAGGTACGAGCAGTACTTC.

Only a few counts were recorded for this clonotype. The chain couples TRBV20-1 to TRBJ1-2; D is unresolved. CDR3 length: 14 amino acids. The germline gives CDR1 DFQATT, CDR2 SNEGSKA (reference sequence). V lost 1 base and J lost 3, with 12 bases in between. CDR3 bases: TGCAGTGCTAGAGCTCTGACGGGCGACTATGGCTACACCTTC. This sequence encodes CSARALTGDYGYTF.

Regarding this clonotype: A read error may explain this, as a much larger clone is one base away. The chain couples TRBV6-2 or TRBV6-3 to TRBJ1-5; TRBD1 matches 7 bases. Germline V gene data show CDR1 as MNHEY and CDR2 as SVGEGT. The CDR3 consists of 15 residues. The DNA of the CDR3 is TGTGTCAGCACCTCCGACAGGGCGGGCAATCAGCCCCAGCATTTT. Its translation: CVSTSDRAGNQPQHF.

The sample holds a few counts of this clonotype. The J gene is TRBJ2-4, the V gene TRBV14; possibly TRBD1 or TRBD2 for D (5 bases each). The CDR3 is made up of 16 amino acids. Germline V gene sequence: CDR1 SGHDN, CDR2 FVKESK. Trimming took off 0 bases at V and 6 bases at J, with 15 bases between the two ends. CDR3 sequence reads: CASSQESSGRRNIQYF. The CDR3 nucleotides are TGTGCCAGCAGCCAAGAGTCGTCGGGACGTAGAAACATTCAGTACTTC.

This chain links TRBV20-1 with TRBJ2-7; 7 bases are shared with TRBD2. Germline CDR1 reads DFQATT; CDR2 reads SNEGSKA (reference sequence). The CDR3 contains 14 residues. V gave up 4 bases and J gave up 7 bases; unmatched junction bases: 13. In DNA form, the CDR3 reads TGCAGTGCTAAGGCGGGAGAGGTCTACAATGAGCAGTACTTC. This encodes CSAKAGEVYNEQYF.

This rearrangement joins TRBV4-1 to TRBJ2-1; possible D gene TRBD2, 6 bases. The CDR3 is made up of 15 amino acids. Germline loops: CDR1 MGHRA, CDR2 YSYEKL. The ends were cut back, 1 base at V and 5 bases at J, with 12 bases in the middle. The CDR3 loop is CASSQVAGSHNEQFF. The DNA of the CDR3 is TGCGCCAGCAGCCAAGTAGCCGGGAGTCACAATGAGCAGTTCTTC.

Comment on this clonotype: Just one base apart from a much larger clone, this may be a read error. V usage is TRBV6-5 and J usage is TRBJ2-1; TRBD2 matches at 8 bases. The CDR3 runs to 14 residues. V was clipped by 6 bases and J by 8 bases; unmatched bases: 9. Germline V gene data show CDR1 as MNHEY and CDR2 as SVGAGI. CDR3 amino acids: CASRTGRAGDEQFF. CDR3 bases: TGTGCCAGCAGAACCGGACGAGCGGGAGATGAGCAGTTCTTC.

This clonotype was recorded only once. CDR3 residues: CASSLDFSYNEQYF. In DNA form, the CDR3 reads TGTGCCAGCAGCCTGGACTTTTCCTACAATGAGCAGTACTTC. The chain uses TRBV7-8 and TRBJ2-1; a weak D match, TRBD2 (5 bases). Gene TRBJ2-7 matches the end of the DNA better, so the J call may be wrong. In germline, CDR1 is SGHVS, CDR2 FQNEAQ. The CDR3 runs 14 residues.

This clonotype was counted many times. The V and J genes are TRBV5-1 and TRBJ2-5; 7 bases are a match to TRBD1. The germline V gene encodes CDR1 SGHRS and CDR2 YFSETQ. The CDR3 sequence is 14 residues long. The V segment lost 3 bases and the J segment 0 bases; nucleotides outside the gene matches: 2. The CDR3 reads CASSYQGDQETQYF. CDR3 DNA sequence: TGCGCCAGCAGCTATCAGGGGGACCAAGAGACCCAGTACTTC.

J is TRBJ2-7 and V is TRBV7-2; 7 nucleotides align to TRBD1. Germline V lookup: CDR1 SGHTA, CDR2 FQGNSA. The CDR3 sequence is 14 residues long. V shed 5 bases and J 2 bases; nucleotides not matched to a gene: 6. The chain's CDR3 is CASSAGGEAYEQYF. The CDR3 DNA reads as TGTGCCAGCAGCGCAGGGGGAGAGGCCTACGAGCAGTACTTC.

V and J are TRBV12-3 or TRBV12-4 and TRBJ2-7; maybe TRBD1 (5 bases). V shed 3 bases and J shed 1 base, with 13 bases lying between them. The CDR3 has 15 amino acids. The CDR3 sequence is CASSFFPGPSYEQYF. For the CDR3, the DNA is TGTGCCAGCAGTTTTTTCCCAGGGCCGTCCTACGAGCAGTACTTC.

This chain joins TRBV4-3 and TRBJ2-7; perhaps TRBD2 as D (6 bases). This CDR3 has 13 residues. Germline V lookup: CDR1 LGHNA, CDR2 YSLEER. V was shortened by 1 base and J by 7 bases, with 11 bases between the two germline ends. CDR3 sequence: CASSQGRGGEQYF. For the CDR3, the DNA is TGCGCCAGCAGCCAAGGGCGGGGTGGTGAGCAGTACTTC.

The genes are TRBV6-5 and TRBJ2-3; 8 bases map to TRBD2. Germline CDR1 and CDR2: MNHEY and SVGAGI. The trim removed 6 bases at V and 4 bases at J, leaving 9 bases unmatched. The length of the CDR3 is 15 residues. This CDR3 reads CASSRTGGRADTQYF. CDR3 DNA sequence: TGTGCCAGCAGCCGTACGGGAGGGAGGGCAGATACGCAGTATTTT.

This chain joins TRBV6-5 and TRBJ1-1, with TRBD1 matching over 9 bases. After removal of 6 bases from V and 4 bases from J, the junction contained 12 bases not matched to a gene. Germline V gene sequence: CDR1 MNHEY, CDR2 SVGAGI. The CDR3 has 16 residues. The CDR3 nucleotides read TGTGCCAGCAGCCGAGACAGGGGGTTAGGGGTCACTGAAGCTTTCTTT. Protein: CASSRDRGLGVTEAFF.

Concerning this clonotype: The junction and the germline gene differ at one end; a read error may be behind it. This chain connects TRBV20-1 to TRBJ1-4; the D is unclear. The germline gives CDR1 DFQATT, CDR2 SNEGSKA (reference sequence). CDR3 length: 14 amino acids. The CDR3 bases are TGCAGTGCTAGAGATCCGATAGCGGGTGAAAAACTGCTTTTT. The encoded protein is CSARDPIAGEKLLF.

This chain connects TRBV27 to TRBJ2-7, with TRBD2 as a possible D gene (5 bases). Germline V CDR1 and CDR2: MNHEY, SMNVEV (reference sequence). Trimming stripped 3 bases from V and 6 bases from J, with 12 bases between. The CDR3 is 13 amino acids. The CDR3 here is CASSFGLAGEQYF. The CDR3 DNA sequence: TGTGCCAGCAGTTTCGGGCTAGCAGGCGAGCAGTACTTC.

CDR3 amino acids: CASSLYRPGGGAGGYTF. The CDR3 DNA sequence: TGTGCCAGCAGTTTATATAGGCCGGGGGGGGGCGCTGGAGGCTACACCTTC. The gene calls are TRBV28 and TRBJ1-2; weak D call: TRBD1 (6 bases). Germline CDR1 is MDHEN and CDR2 is SYDVKM. V lost 1 base to trimming and J lost 8 bases, with 23 bases between them. The CDR3 extends over 17 amino acids.

The V gene is TRBV7-2, the J gene TRBJ1-2, with D hard to call. The CDR3 consists of 11 residues. Germline V gives CDR1 SGHTA, CDR2 FQGNSA. Trimming shortened V by 7 bases and J by 4 bases, and 7 bases separated the two germline ends. The chain's CDR3 is CASTSTYGYTF. The DNA for the CDR3 is TGTGCCAGCACCTCTACCTATGGCTACACCTTC.